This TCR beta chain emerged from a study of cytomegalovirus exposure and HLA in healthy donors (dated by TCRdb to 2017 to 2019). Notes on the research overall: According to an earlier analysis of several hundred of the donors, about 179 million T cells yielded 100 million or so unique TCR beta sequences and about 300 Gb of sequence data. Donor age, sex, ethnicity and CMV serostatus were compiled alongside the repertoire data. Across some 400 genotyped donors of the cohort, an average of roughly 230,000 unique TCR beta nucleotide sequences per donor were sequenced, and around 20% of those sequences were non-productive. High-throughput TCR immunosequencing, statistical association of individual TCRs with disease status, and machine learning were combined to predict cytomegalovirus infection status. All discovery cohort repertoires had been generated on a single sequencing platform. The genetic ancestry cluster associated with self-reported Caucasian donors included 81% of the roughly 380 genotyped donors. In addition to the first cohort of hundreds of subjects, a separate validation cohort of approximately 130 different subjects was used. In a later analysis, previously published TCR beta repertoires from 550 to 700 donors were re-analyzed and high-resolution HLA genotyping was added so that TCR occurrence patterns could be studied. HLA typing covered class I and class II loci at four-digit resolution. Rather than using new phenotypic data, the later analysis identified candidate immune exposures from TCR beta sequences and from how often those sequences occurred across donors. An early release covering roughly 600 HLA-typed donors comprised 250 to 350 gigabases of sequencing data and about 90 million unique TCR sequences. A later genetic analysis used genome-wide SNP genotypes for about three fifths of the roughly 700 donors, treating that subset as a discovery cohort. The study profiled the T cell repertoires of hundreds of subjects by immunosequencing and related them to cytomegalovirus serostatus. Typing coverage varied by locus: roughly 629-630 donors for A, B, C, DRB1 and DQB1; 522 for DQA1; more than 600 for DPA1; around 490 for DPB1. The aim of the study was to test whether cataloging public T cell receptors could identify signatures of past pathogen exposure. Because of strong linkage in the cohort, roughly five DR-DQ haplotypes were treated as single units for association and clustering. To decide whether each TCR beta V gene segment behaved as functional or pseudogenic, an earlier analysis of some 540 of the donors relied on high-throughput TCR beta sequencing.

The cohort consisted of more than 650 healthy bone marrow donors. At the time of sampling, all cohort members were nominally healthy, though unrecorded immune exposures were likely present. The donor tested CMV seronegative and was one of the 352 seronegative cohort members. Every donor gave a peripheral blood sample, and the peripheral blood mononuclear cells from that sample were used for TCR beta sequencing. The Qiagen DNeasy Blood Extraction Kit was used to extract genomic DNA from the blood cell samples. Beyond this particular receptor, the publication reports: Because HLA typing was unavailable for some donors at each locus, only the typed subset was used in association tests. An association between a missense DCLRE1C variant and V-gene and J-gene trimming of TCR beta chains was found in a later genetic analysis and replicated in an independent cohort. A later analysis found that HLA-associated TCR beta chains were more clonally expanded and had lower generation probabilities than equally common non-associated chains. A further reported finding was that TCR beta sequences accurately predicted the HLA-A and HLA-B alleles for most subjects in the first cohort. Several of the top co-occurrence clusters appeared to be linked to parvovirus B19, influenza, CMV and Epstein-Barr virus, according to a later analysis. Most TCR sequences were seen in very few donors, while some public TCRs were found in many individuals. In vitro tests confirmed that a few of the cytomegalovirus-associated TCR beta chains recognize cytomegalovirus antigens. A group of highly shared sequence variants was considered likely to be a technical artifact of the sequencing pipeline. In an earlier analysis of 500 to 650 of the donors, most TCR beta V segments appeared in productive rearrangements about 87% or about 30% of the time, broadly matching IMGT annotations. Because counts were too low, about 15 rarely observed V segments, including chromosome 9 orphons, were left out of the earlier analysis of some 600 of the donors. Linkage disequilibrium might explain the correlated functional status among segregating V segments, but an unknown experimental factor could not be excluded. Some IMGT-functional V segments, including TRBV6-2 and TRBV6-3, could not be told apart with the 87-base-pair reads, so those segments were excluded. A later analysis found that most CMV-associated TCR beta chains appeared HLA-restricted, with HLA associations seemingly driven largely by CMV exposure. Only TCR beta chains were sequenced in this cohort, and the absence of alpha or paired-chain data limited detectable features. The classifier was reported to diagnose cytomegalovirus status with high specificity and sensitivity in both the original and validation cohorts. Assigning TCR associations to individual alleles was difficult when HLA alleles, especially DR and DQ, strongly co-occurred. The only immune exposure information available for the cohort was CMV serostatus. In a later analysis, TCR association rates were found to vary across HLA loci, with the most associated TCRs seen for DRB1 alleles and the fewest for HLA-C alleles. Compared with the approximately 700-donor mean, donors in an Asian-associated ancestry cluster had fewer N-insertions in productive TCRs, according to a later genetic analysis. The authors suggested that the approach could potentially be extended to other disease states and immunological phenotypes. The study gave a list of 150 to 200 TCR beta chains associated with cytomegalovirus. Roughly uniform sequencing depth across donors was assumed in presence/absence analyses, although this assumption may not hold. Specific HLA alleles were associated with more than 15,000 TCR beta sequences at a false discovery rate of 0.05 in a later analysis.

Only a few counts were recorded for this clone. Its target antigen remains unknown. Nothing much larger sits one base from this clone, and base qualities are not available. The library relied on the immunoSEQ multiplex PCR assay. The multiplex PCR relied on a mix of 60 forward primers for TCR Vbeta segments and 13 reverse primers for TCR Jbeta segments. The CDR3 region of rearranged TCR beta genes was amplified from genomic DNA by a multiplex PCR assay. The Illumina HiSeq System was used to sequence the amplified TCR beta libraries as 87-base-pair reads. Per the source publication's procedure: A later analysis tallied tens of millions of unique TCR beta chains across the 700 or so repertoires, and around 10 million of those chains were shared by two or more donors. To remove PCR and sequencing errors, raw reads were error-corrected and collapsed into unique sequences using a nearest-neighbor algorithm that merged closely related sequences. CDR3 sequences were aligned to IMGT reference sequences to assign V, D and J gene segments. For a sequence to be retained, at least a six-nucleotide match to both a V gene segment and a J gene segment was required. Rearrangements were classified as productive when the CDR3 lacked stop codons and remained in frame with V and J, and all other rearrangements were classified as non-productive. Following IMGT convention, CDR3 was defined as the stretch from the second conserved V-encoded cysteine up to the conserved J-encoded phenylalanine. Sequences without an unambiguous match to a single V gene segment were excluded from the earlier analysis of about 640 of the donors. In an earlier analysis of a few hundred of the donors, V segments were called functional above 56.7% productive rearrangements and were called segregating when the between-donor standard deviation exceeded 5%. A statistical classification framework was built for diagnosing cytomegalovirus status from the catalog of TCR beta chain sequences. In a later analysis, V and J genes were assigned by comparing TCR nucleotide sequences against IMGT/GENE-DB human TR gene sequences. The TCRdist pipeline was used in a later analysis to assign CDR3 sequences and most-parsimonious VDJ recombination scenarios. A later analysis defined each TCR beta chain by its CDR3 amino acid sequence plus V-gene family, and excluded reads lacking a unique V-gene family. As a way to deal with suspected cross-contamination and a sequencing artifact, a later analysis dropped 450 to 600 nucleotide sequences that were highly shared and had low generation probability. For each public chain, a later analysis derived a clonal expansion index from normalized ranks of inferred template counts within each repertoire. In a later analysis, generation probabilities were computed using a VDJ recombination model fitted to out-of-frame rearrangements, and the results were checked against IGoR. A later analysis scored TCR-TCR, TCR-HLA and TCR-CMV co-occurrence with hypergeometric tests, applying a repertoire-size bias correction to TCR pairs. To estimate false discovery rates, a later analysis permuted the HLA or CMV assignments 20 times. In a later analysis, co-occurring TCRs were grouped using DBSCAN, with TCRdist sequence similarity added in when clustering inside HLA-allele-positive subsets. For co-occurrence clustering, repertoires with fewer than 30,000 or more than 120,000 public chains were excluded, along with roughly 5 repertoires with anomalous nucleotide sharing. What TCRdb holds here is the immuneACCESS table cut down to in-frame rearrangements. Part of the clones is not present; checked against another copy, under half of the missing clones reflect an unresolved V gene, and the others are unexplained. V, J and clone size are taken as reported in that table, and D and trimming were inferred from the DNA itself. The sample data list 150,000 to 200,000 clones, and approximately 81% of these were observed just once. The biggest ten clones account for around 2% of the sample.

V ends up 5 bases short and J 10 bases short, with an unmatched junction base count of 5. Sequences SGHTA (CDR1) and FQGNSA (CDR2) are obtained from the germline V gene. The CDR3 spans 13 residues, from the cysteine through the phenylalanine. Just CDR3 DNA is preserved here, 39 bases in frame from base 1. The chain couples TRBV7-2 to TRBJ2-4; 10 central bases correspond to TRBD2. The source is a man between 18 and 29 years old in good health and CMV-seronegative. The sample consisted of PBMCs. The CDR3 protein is CASSQGLAVIQYF. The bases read TGTGCCAGCAGCCAAGGACTAGCGGTGATTCAGTACTTC.